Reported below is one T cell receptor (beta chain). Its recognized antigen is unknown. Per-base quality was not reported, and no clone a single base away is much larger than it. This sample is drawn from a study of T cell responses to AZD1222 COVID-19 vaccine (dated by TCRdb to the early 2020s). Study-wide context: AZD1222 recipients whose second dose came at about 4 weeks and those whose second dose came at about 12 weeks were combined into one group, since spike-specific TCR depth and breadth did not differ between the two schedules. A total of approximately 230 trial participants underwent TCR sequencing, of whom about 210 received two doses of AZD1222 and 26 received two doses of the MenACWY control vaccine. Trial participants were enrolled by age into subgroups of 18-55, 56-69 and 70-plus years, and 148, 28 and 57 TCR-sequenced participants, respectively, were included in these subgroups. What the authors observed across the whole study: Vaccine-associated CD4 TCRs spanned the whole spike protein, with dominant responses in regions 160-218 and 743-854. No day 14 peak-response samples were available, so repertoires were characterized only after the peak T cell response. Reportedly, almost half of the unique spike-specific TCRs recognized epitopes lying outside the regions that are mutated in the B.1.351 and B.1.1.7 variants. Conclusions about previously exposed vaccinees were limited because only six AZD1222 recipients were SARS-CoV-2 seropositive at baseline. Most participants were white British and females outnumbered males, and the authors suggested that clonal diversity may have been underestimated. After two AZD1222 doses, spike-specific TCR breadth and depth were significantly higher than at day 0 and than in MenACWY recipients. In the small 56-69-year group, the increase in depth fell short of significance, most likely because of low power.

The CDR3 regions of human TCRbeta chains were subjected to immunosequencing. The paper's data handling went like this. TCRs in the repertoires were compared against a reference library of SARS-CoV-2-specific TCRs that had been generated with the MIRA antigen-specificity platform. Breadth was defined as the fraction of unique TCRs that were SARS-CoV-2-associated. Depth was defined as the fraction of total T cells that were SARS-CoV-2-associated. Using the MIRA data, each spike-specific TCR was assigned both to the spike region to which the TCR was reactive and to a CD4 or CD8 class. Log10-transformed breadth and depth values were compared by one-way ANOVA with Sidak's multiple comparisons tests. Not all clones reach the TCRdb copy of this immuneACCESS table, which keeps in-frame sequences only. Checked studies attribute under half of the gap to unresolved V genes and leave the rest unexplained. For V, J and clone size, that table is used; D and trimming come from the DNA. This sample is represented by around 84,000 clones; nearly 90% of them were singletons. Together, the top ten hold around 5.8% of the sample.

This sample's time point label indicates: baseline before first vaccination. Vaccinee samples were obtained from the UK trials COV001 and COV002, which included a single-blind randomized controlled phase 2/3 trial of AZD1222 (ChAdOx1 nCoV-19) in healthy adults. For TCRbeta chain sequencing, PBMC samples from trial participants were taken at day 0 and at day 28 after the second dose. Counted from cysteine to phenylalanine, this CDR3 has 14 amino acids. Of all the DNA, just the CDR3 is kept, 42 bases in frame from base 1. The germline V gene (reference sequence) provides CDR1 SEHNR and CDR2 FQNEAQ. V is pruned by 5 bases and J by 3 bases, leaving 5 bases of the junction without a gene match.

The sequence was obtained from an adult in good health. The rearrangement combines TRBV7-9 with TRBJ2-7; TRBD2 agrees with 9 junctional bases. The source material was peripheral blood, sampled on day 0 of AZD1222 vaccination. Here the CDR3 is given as CASSQAGGLYEQYF. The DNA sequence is TGTGCCAGCAGCCAGGCGGGGGGGCTCTACGAGCAGTACTTC.